This TCR beta chain was sequenced in a study of shared clonotypes between healthy human individuals. This clone was detected many times. The assay was immunoSEQ multiplex PCR, and TCRdb's table has in-frame clones only and misses some. The sample has 450,000 to 600,000 clones, roughly 78% seen once. V was clipped by 0 bases and J by 10 bases, with 15 bases between them. The CDR3 length is 15 residues. The germline V gene has CDR1 LGHNA and CDR2 YNFKEQ. V and J are TRBV4-2 and TRBJ2-2; D might be TRBD1 or TRBD2, each matching 5 bases. The sequence came from a woman aged 40 to 50 in good health. Some clones in this sample may be carry-over from other donors' samples. Sequenced material: PBMCs. In DNA form, the CDR3 reads TGTGCCAGCAGCCAAGATGATGGGGGAGTTGTGGAGCTGTTTTTT. It encodes CASSQDDGGVVELFF.